The 32 T cell receptor beta chains given below trace back to one sample, sequenced in a study of somatic mutations in cytotoxic T cells in rheumatoid arthritis. The method was immunoSEQ multiplex PCR; TCRdb's version includes in-frame clones alone and lacks a portion of them. This sample has some 20,000 clones, with 73% found just once. Sequences were obtained from CD8+ T cells sorted from blood. Every receptor here comes from an older woman in good health.

The CDR3 reads CASSPAGLAGYNEQFF. The CDR3 DNA reads as TGTGCCAGCAGCCCCGCGGGACTAGCGGGTTACAATGAGCAGTTCTTC. The V call is TRBV7-8, the J call TRBJ2-1; the match to TRBD2 covers 12 bases. From germline, CDR1 is SGHVS and CDR2 FQNEAQ. The CDR3 has 16 amino acids. V dropped 5 bases and J dropped 4; count of bases not matched to a gene: 6. Using reference TRBV7-8 and TRBJ2-1 for the parts outside the CDR3, the full variable domain is GAGVSQSPRYKVAKRGQDVALRCDPISGHVSLFWYQQALGQGPEFLTYFQNEAQLDKSGLPSDRFFAERPEGSVSTLKIQRTQQEDSAVYLCASSPAGLAGYNEQFFGPGTRLTVL.

The chain couples TRBV4-1 to TRBJ2-7; the D gene is possibly TRBD2 (7 bases). Per germline, CDR1 MGHRA and CDR2 YSYEKL. This CDR3 comprises 14 residues. V lost 3 bases to trimming and J lost 7 bases, with 16 bases between them. This CDR3 reads CASSHGGRGGEQYF. CDR3 nucleotides: TGCGCCAGCAGCCACGGCGGAAGGGGGGGTGAGCAGTACTTC.

V and J are TRBV9 and TRBJ2-1, with D maybe TRBD2 (5 bases). The CDR3 spans 15 residues. V lost 0 bases to trimming and J lost 1 base, with 8 bases between them. CDR1 is SGDLS, CDR2 YYNGEE, per germline. Here the CDR3 reads CASSVGTGSYNEQFF. In DNA, the CDR3 is TGTGCCAGCAGCGTAGGGACGGGGTCCTACAATGAGCAGTTCTTC.

This chain connects TRBV9 to TRBJ1-1; D gene unclear. CDR3 size: 14 residues. V shed 2 bases and J shed 0 bases, with 8 bases lying between them. The germline CDR1 and CDR2 sequences are SGDLS and YYNGEE. The CDR3 loop reads CASSVGDMNTEAFF. As DNA, the CDR3 is TGTGCCAGCAGCGTTGGGGATATGAACACTGAAGCTTTCTTT.

The chain links TRBV10-3 to TRBJ2-7; 10 bases line up with TRBD1. From germline, CDR1 is ENHRY and CDR2 SYGVKD. Unmatched junction bases numbered 6, after V lost 1 base and J lost 3 bases. The CDR3 extends over 16 amino acids. The CDR3 bases are TGTGCCATCAGTGAGTTTAAGGGACAGGGGTTCTACGAGCAGTACTTC. Encoded protein: CAISEFKGQGFYEQYF.

The chain uses TRBV6-1 and TRBJ1-4; 10 bases map to TRBD1. Germline V gene data show CDR1 as MNHNS and CDR2 as SASEGT. With 4 bases clipped from V and 7 bases from J, the junction kept 3 bases outside the gene matches. The CDR3 loop spans 14 amino acids. CDR3 in DNA: TGTGCCAGCAGTGCCGACAGGGGGCGTGAAAAACTGTTTTTT. This sequence encodes CASSADRGREKLFF.

V usage is TRBV30 and J usage is TRBJ2-6, with no clear D. Trimming took 3 bases from V and 1 from J, leaving 10 bases between them. This CDR3 is built from 15 residues. Germline CDR1 and CDR2: GTSNPN and SVGIG (reference sequence). The CDR3 DNA reads as TGTGCCTGGAGCGTCGGACGGTCTGGGGCCAACGTCCTGACTTTC. Translating gives CAWSVGRSGANVLTF.

The rearrangement uses TRBV6-1 and TRBJ2-5, with a weak D call TRBD2 (6 bases). Trimming pared 8 bases from V and 5 bases from J, leaving 18 bases between. Germline loops: CDR1 MNHNS, CDR2 SASEGT. This CDR3 contains 14 residues. The CDR3 loop is CASREGPGAETQYF. The CDR3 DNA is TGTGCCAGCCGAGAAGGGCCGGGAGCGGAGACCCAGTACTTC.

The chain couples TRBV9 to TRBJ2-7, with D uncertain. Trimming left V 4 bases short and J 0 bases short, with 11 bases between. Per germline, CDR1 SGDLS and CDR2 YYNGEE. The CDR3 loop spans 14 amino acids. The CDR3 reads CASSPQQLSYEQYF. CDR3 bases: TGTGCCAGCAGCCCCCAACAACTCTCCTACGAGCAGTACTTC.

This chain connects TRBV5-4 to TRBJ2-1, with TRBD2 as a possible D gene (5 bases). This CDR3 has 12 residues. V lost 4 bases and J lost 6, with 8 bases in between. The V gene's germline CDR1 is SGHNT and CDR2 YYREEE (reference sequence). Here the CDR3 reads CASSAGGNEQFF. For the CDR3, the DNA is TGTGCCAGCAGCGCGGGCGGCAATGAGCAGTTCTTC.

This clone is categorized as medium-sized. The V and J genes are TRBV18 and TRBJ1-1, with TRBD1 as a possible D gene (5 bases). Germline V gene lookup returns CDR1 KGHSH and CDR2 LQKENI. This CDR3 is built from 13 residues. The V and J ends lost 5 bases and 1 base respectively, with 8 bases between them. CDR3 in DNA: TGTGCCAGCTCAGCCGGGGGGAACACTGAAGCTTTCTTT. The encoded protein is CASSAGGNTEAFF.

The count of this clone is one. The chain combines TRBV6-5 with TRBJ2-7, with D perhaps matching TRBD1 or TRBD2 (5 bases each). In germline, CDR1 is MNHEY, CDR2 SVGAGI. Trimming took off 2 bases at V and 5 bases at J, with 16 bases between the two ends. The CDR3 runs to 15 residues. The CDR3 sequence is CASSYVKGTPDEQYF. DNA of the CDR3: TGTGCCAGCAGTTACGTTAAAGGGACCCCAGACGAGCAGTACTTC.

The V gene is TRBV5-5, the J gene TRBJ2-1; 9 positions agree with TRBD2. Germline assignment: CDR1 SGHKS and CDR2 YYEKEE (reference sequence). This CDR3 contains 15 residues. V trimming: 1 base; J trimming: 9 bases; junction bases outside the gene matches: 8. The CDR3 DNA reads as TGTGCCAGCAGCTTGTGGTCTAGCGGGATATCTGAGCAGTTCTTC. This sequence encodes CASSLWSSGISEQFF. Supplemented by reference TRBV5-5 and TRBJ2-1, the full variable domain reads DAGVTQSPTHLIKTRGQQVTLRCSPISGHKSVSWYQQVLGQGPQFIFQYYEKEERGRGNFPDRFSARQFPNYSSELNVNALLLGDSALYLCASSLWSSGISEQFFGPGTRLTVL.

CDR3 in DNA: TGTGCCAGCAGCCCCCAACAGGGAGGAAGGGGTGGCTACACCTTC. As protein: CASSPQQGGRGGYTF. V and J are TRBV9 and TRBJ1-2; tentatively, D is TRBD1 (6 bases). Germline CDR1 SGDLS, CDR2 YYNGEE. Trimming left V 4 bases short and J 7 bases short, with 20 bases between. The CDR3 totals 15 residues.

The rearrangement joins TRBV30 to TRBJ1-1, with D perhaps TRBD1 (5 bases). Looked up from germline, CDR1 is GTSNPN and CDR2 is SVGIG (reference sequence). Trimming removed 5 bases at V and 2 bases at J, with 18 bases between. CDR3 length: 15 residues. The CDR3 is CAWGTVLALNTEAFF. The CDR3 DNA reads as TGTGCCTGGGGGACCGTACTGGCCCTAAACACTGAAGCTTTCTTT.

This clone was seen only a few times. The V and J genes are TRBV11-2 and TRBJ1-4; D uncertain. This CDR3 has 14 amino acids. Deletions cut 5 bases from V and 3 bases from J, with 10 bases between. The V gene's germline CDR1 is SGHAT and CDR2 FQNNGV. The CDR3 DNA follows: TGTGCCAGCAGCGAAGGACGGTCTAATGAAAAACTGTTTTTT. Its protein product is CASSEGRSNEKLFF.

As regards this clone: Other DNA sequences within the sample encode an identical CDR3. This chain's CDR3 is CASSIGGSYNEQFF. In DNA form, the CDR3 reads TGTGCCAGTAGTATAGGGGGCTCCTACAATGAGCAGTTCTTC. The genes are TRBV19 and TRBJ2-1; unclear D gene. The CDR3 length is 14 residues. CDR1 and CDR2 from the germline V gene are LNHDA and SQIVND (reference sequence). The germline V and J ends were trimmed by 1 base and 0 bases, with 4 bases remaining between them.

V and J are TRBV10-3 and TRBJ2-7; D is perhaps TRBD1 or TRBD2 (5 bases each). The CDR3 totals 13 residues. V was pared by 8 bases and J by 4 bases, with 15 bases between. The V gene's germline CDR1 is ENHRY and CDR2 SYGVKD. The CDR3 reads CAIRGGLHYEQYF. The CDR3 DNA follows: TGTGCCATCCGGGGCGGGCTCCATTACGAGCAGTACTTC.

The chain couples TRBV30 to TRBJ1-1; 8 nucleotides line up with TRBD1. The CDR3 extends over 12 amino acids. V shed 6 bases and J 6 bases; nucleotides not matched to a gene: 6. Germline CDR1 and CDR2: GTSNPN and SVGIG (reference sequence). CDR3 DNA: TGTGCCTGCATGACAGGGGAAGCTGAAGCTTTCTTT. Amino acid sequence: CACMTGEAEAFF.

The rearrangement links TRBV27 to TRBJ2-7; D possibly corresponds to TRBD2 (5 bases). This CDR3 spans 13 amino acids. Germline V gene lookup returns CDR1 MNHEY and CDR2 SMNVEV (reference sequence). V was cut by 5 bases and J by 5 bases, with 13 bases left in between. Here the CDR3 reads CASSPGLAHEQYF. The CDR3 DNA reads TGTGCCAGCAGTCCCGGACTCGCACACGAGCAGTACTTC.

The rearrangement uses TRBV5-6 and TRBJ2-7; no definite D call. The CDR3 is 18 residues long. V lost 2 bases and J lost 2, with 23 bases in between. Germline values: CDR1 SGHDT, CDR2 YYEEEE. This CDR3 is CASSLAVEGAFPTYEQYF. The CDR3 DNA sequence: TGTGCCAGCAGCTTAGCCGTAGAAGGCGCATTCCCCACCTACGAGCAGTACTTC. Full variable domain (missing parts from reference TRBV5-6 and TRBJ2-7): DAGVTQSPTHLIKTRGQQVTLRCSPKSGHDTVSWYQQALGQGPQFIFQYYEEEERQRGNFPDRFSGHQFPNYSSELNVNALLLGDSALYLCASSLAVEGAFPTYEQYFGPGTRLTVT.

The V and J genes are TRBV5-6 and TRBJ1-2; D ambiguous. Germline CDR1 SGHDT, CDR2 YYEEEE. The CDR3 contains 13 residues. The ends were cut back, 3 bases at V and 4 bases at J, with 10 bases in the middle. The chain's CDR3 is CASSSGRGYGYTF. CDR3 nucleotides: TGTGCCAGCAGCTCGGGCCGGGGCTATGGCTACACCTTC.

This sequence joins TRBV7-9 and TRBJ2-2, with 11 bases that match TRBD2. Germline V CDR1 and CDR2: SEHNR, FQNEAQ (reference sequence). The J segment lost 0 bases and the V segment lost 4 bases, leaving 10 bases of the junction unmatched. There are 19 residues in the CDR3. DNA for the CDR3: TGTGCCAGCAGCTCTCCCCGGGGACTAGCGGAATCGAACACCGGGGAGCTGTTTTTT. Translating gives CASSSPRGLAESNTGELFF.

Regarding this clone: Other nucleotide sequences in the sample specify the same CDR3. The chain employs TRBV30 and TRBJ2-7, with 10 positions matching TRBD1. The CDR3 totals 11 residues. The J segment lost 6 bases and the V segment lost 5 bases, leaving 1 base of the junction unmatched. Germline assignment: CDR1 GTSNPN and CDR2 SVGIG (reference sequence). CDR3 in DNA: TGTGCCTGGGGACAGGGGGGCGAGCAGTACTTC. Translated, it gives CAWGQGGEQYF.

CDR3: CASSVGDRSYEQYF. The CDR3 nucleotides are TGTGCCAGCAGCGTAGGAGACAGATCCTACGAGCAGTACTTC. The V call is TRBV9, the J call TRBJ2-7; tentatively, D is TRBD1 (5 bases). Germline V gene sequence: CDR1 SGDLS, CDR2 YYNGEE. There are 14 residues in the CDR3. The germline V and J ends were trimmed by 0 bases and 1 base, with 8 bases remaining between them.

The chain is built from TRBV27 and TRBJ1-5, with a tentative D call TRBD1 (6 bases). Germline V gene data show CDR1 as MNHEY and CDR2 as SMNVEV (reference sequence). The germline V and J ends were trimmed by 6 bases and 3 bases, with 9 bases remaining between them. The CDR3 is made up of 13 amino acids. The CDR3 is CASRGQDNQPQHF. The DNA of the CDR3 is TGTGCCAGCAGGGGACAAGACAATCAGCCCCAGCATTTT.

The V call is TRBV2, the J call TRBJ1-3, with D perhaps matching TRBD1 (6 bases). Germline CDR1 reads SNHLY; CDR2 reads FYNNEI. V was cut by 6 bases and J by 4 bases, with 7 bases left in between. This CDR3 is built from 12 residues. CDR3 region: CASRGAGNTIYF. CDR3 nucleotide sequence: TGTGCCAGCAGGGGGGCCGGAAACACCATATATTTT.

This chain links TRBV6-1 with TRBJ1-5; tentatively, D is TRBD1 (6 bases). V was trimmed by 7 bases and J by 9 bases, leaving 19 bases between them. Germline V gene sequence: CDR1 MNHNS, CDR2 SASEGT. The CDR3 spans 14 residues. CDR3 amino acids: CASIGEDSGRPQHF. CDR3 DNA sequence: TGTGCCAGCATCGGAGAGGACAGTGGTCGGCCCCAGCATTTT.

The chain joins TRBV6-1 to TRBJ2-7; D unresolved. Germline CDR1 MNHNS, CDR2 SASEGT. This CDR3 has 15 amino acids. Trimming took off 1 base at V and 0 bases at J, with 10 bases between the two ends. The CDR3 region is CASSEDGRSSYEQYF. CDR3 sequence (DNA): TGTGCCAGCAGTGAAGATGGGCGTAGCTCCTACGAGCAGTACTTC.

This clone was recorded a few times. The chain is built from TRBV19 and TRBJ2-7; TRBD2 agrees at 7 bases. Germline CDR1 and CDR2: LNHDA and SQIVND (reference sequence). The CDR3 is 15 residues long. The ends lost 5 bases at V and 2 bases at J; junction bases unmatched: 9. CDR3 DNA sequence: TGTGCCAGTAGTCCATTCGGGGGGAGTGCCTACGAGCAGTACTTC. Translating it yields CASSPFGGSAYEQYF.

The chain is built from TRBV7-9 and TRBJ2-3, with TRBD1 identical over 7 bases. The V gene end was trimmed by 2 bases and the J gene end by 1 base; junction bases not matched to a gene: 3. The CDR3 sequence is 15 residues long. Germline loops: CDR1 SEHNR, CDR2 FQNEAQ (reference sequence). CDR3 protein: CASSLPGTGTDTQYF. In nucleotides, the CDR3 is TGTGCCAGCAGCTTACCCGGGACAGGCACAGATACGCAGTATTTT.

V and J are TRBV11-2 and TRBJ1-3; D unclear. This CDR3 region has 12 residues. Looked up from germline, CDR1 is SGHAT and CDR2 is FQNNGV. V was cut by 4 bases and J by 5 bases, with 6 bases left in between. CDR3 sequence: CASSSRRNTIYF. DNA of the CDR3: TGTGCCAGCAGCTCTCGGAGAAACACCATATATTTT.